These T cell receptor beta chains were read from a single sample in a study of blood T cell repertoires in COVID-19. Here immunoSEQ multiplex PCR was the method, and the copy in TCRdb shows in-frame clones only, minus some. The sample consists of some 91,000 clones, less than 85% of them appearing once. Input material: peripheral blood. These receptors all come from a man between 65 and 80 years old with acute or convalescent COVID-19. The CDR3 runs from the conserved cysteine through the conserved F or W. Fields, in order: clone size, J gene, V gene, D gene, CDR3 protein, CDR3 DNA. The D gene is left open where the match is weak. Size is stated for part of the rows, as once, few or many counts, or as a class when the clone is expanded.

clone size: NA; J gene: TRBJ1-4; V gene: TRBV2; D gene: NA; CDR3 protein: CASSAEQAGGEKLFF; CDR3 DNA: TGTGCCAGCAGTGCAGAACAGGCGGGGGGTGAAAAACTGTTTTTT
clone size: NA; J gene: TRBJ2-2; V gene: TRBV11-3; D gene: NA; CDR3 protein: CASANGYTGELFF; CDR3 DNA: TGTGCCAGCGCAAACGGGTACACCGGGGAGCTGTTTTTT
clone size: NA; J gene: TRBJ1-2; V gene: TRBV24-1; D gene: TRBD1; CDR3 protein: CATSVTDRGDSYTF; CDR3 DNA: TGTGCCACCAGTGTTACGGACAGGGGGGATTCCTACACCTTC
clone size: NA; J gene: TRBJ2-2; V gene: TRBV4-2; D gene: TRBD2; CDR3 protein: CASSQDGLAGVTGELFF; CDR3 DNA: TGTGCCAGCAGCCAAGATGGGCTAGCGGGGGTTACCGGGGAGCTGTTTTTT
clone size: NA; J gene: TRBJ2-3; V gene: TRBV10-2; D gene: NA; CDR3 protein: CATKGGAGRTDTQYF; CDR3 DNA: TGCGCCACCAAGGGTGGGGCAGGACGCACAGATACGCAGTATTTT
clone size: NA; J gene: TRBJ1-3; V gene: TRBV4-1; D gene: NA; CDR3 protein: CASSQVTGRGNTIYF; CDR3 DNA: TGCGCCAGCAGCCAAGTAACAGGGCGAGGAAACACCATATATTTT
clone size: NA; J gene: TRBJ2-1; V gene: TRBV24-1; D gene: NA; CDR3 protein: CATSDGGRPGNEQFF; CDR3 DNA: TGTGCCACCAGTGACGGTGGGAGGCCGGGGAATGAGCAGTTCTTC
clone size: NA; J gene: TRBJ2-5; V gene: TRBV28; D gene: NA; CDR3 protein: CASNRQQETQYF; CDR3 DNA: TGTGCCAGCAACCGACAGCAAGAGACCCAGTACTTC
clone size: few; J gene: TRBJ2-1; V gene: TRBV2; D gene: TRBD2; CDR3 protein: CASSAPVGTSGRGYNEQFF; CDR3 DNA: TGTGCCAGCAGCGCACCGGTTGGGACTAGCGGGAGGGGGTACAATGAGCAGTTCTTC
clone size: NA; J gene: TRBJ1-2; V gene: TRBV7-2; D gene: TRBD1; CDR3 protein: CASSLWPGGGYTF; CDR3 DNA: TGTGCCAGCAGCTTATGGCCAGGGGGTGGCTACACCTTC
clone size: few; J gene: TRBJ1-1; V gene: TRBV5-8; D gene: NA; CDR3 protein: CASSPQGYTEAFF; CDR3 DNA: TGTGCCAGCAGCCCACAGGGCTACACTGAAGCTTTCTTT
clone size: NA; J gene: TRBJ2-7; V gene: TRBV28; D gene: NA; CDR3 protein: CASKIQGRTPYEQYF; CDR3 DNA: TGTGCCAGCAAAATACAGGGAAGGACGCCCTACGAGCAGTACTTC
clone size: NA; J gene: TRBJ1-1; V gene: TRBV6-5; D gene: TRBD1; CDR3 protein: CASRIGQGAAFF; CDR3 DNA: TGTGCCAGCAGAATAGGACAGGGAGCAGCTTTCTTT
clone size: few; J gene: TRBJ1-5; V gene: TRBV19; D gene: TRBD1; CDR3 protein: CASSPQQGNQPQHF; CDR3 DNA: TGTGCCAGTAGTCCACAACAGGGGAATCAGCCCCAGCATTTT
clone size: NA; J gene: TRBJ1-2; V gene: TRBV5-1; D gene: NA; CDR3 protein: CASSLAGGDGYTF; CDR3 DNA: TGCGCCAGCAGCTTGGCCGGAGGGGACGGCTACACCTTC
clone size: NA; J gene: TRBJ1-1; V gene: TRBV27; D gene: NA; CDR3 protein: CASSLTPSAEAFF; CDR3 DNA: TGTGCCAGCAGTTTAACTCCGAGTGCTGAAGCTTTCTTT
clone size: NA; J gene: TRBJ1-2; V gene: TRBV19; D gene: NA; CDR3 protein: CASTQGSYGYTF; CDR3 DNA: TGTGCCAGTACCCAGGGAAGCTATGGCTACACCTTC
clone size: NA; J gene: TRBJ1-5; V gene: TRBV4-1; D gene: NA; CDR3 protein: CASSQAEDQPQHF; CDR3 DNA: TGCGCCAGCAGCCAAGCGGAGGATCAGCCCCAGCATTTT
clone size: NA; J gene: TRBJ2-2; V gene: TRBV6-5; D gene: NA; CDR3 protein: CASSSGTNTGELFF; CDR3 DNA: TGTGCCAGCAGTTCCGGGACTAACACCGGGGAGCTGTTTTTT
clone size: NA; J gene: TRBJ1-1; V gene: TRBV2; D gene: TRBD1; CDR3 protein: CASRVTGGGNTEAFF; CDR3 DNA: TGTGCCAGCAGGGTTACAGGGGGAGGGAACACTGAAGCTTTCTTT
clone size: NA; J gene: TRBJ1-5; V gene: TRBV5-6; D gene: NA; CDR3 protein: CASSLYPGGQNQPQHF; CDR3 DNA: TGTGCCAGCAGCCTCTACCCGGGGGGGCAGAATCAGCCCCAGCATTTT
clone size: NA; J gene: TRBJ2-5; V gene: TRBV10-2; D gene: TRBD2; CDR3 protein: CASSETSGSQETQYF; CDR3 DNA: TGCGCCAGCAGTGAGACTAGCGGGAGCCAAGAGACCCAGTACTTC